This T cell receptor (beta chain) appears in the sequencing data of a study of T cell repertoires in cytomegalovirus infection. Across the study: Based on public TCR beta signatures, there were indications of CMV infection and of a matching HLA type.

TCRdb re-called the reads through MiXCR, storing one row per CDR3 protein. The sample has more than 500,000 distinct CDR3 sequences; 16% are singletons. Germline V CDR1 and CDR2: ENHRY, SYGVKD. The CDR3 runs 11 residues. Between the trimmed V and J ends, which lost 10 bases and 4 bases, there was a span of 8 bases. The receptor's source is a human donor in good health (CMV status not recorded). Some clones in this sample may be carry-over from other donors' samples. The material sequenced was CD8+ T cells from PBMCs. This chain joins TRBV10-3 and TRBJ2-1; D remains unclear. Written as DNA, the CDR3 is TGTGCCACCCTAGAGTACAATGAGCAGTTCTTC. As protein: CATLEYNEQFF.